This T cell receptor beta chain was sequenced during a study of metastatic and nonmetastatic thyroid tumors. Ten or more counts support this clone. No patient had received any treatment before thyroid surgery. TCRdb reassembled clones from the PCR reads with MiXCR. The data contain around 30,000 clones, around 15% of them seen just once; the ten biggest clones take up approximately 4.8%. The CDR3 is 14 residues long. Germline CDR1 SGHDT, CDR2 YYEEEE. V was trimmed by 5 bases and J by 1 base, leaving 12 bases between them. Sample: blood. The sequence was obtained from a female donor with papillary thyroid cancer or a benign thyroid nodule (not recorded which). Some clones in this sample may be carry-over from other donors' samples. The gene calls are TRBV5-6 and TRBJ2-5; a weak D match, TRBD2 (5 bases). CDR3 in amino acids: CASSGGFFQETQYF. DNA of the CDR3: TGTGCCAGCAGTGGAGGTTTCTTCCAAGAGACCCAGTACTTC.